The entry that follows covers one T cell receptor beta chain sequence. The sample belongs to a study of blood T cell repertoires in COVID-19. V lost 4 bases, J lost 3 bases, and 6 bases stayed unmatched. Germline V gene sequence: CDR1 SGHRS, CDR2 YFSETQ. The CDR3 totals 15 residues. TCRdb's table, derived via immunoSEQ multiplex PCR, lists solely in-frame clones and lacks some. Of under 95,000 clones in the sample, under 85% were seen once. This sequence was found in a woman between 70 and 85 years old with acute or convalescent COVID-19. What was sequenced was peripheral blood. The J gene is TRBJ2-3, the V gene TRBV5-1; TRBD2 agrees at 9 bases. CDR3 loop: CASSTNSGGTDTQYF. The CDR3, as DNA: TGCGCCAGCAGCACGAATAGCGGGGGTACAGATACGCAGTATTTT.